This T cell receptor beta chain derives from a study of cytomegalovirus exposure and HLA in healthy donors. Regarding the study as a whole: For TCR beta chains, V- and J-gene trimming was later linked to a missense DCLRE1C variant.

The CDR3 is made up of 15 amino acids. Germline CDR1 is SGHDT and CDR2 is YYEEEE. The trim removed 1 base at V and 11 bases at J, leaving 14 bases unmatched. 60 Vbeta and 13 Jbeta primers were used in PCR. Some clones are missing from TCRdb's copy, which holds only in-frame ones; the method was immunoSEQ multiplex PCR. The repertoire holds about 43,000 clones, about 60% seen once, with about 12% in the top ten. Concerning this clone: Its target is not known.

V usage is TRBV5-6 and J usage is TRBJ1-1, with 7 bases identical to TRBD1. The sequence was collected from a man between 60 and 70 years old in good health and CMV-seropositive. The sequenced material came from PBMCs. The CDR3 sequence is CASSLRFRGKMGAFF. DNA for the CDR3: TGTGCCAGCAGCTTGCGGTTCAGGGGGAAGATGGGGGCTTTCTTT.